This T cell receptor (beta chain) was captured in a study of T cell repertoires in cytomegalovirus infection. The wider study: CMV infection together with matching HLA type was indicated by public TCR beta signatures.

TCRdb called the reads again in MiXCR, with one record for every CDR3 protein. The table lists about 400,000 distinct CDR3 sequences, roughly 18% of them singletons. This clonotype was seen ten or more times. Its antigen is unidentified. This CDR3 region has 14 residues. Germline lookup yields CDR1 SEHNR and CDR2 FQNEAQ (reference sequence). V lost 5 bases to trimming and J lost 7 bases, with 18 bases between them. Study findings and constraints: Cumulated frequencies of public TCR beta families served to identify carriers of CMV plus the relevant HLA. Clonotypes of TCR beta that were HLA-C-restricted and CMV-specific dominated the ex vivo response.

Input material: PBMCs. This chain joins TRBV7-9 and TRBJ2-7, with D possibly TRBD1 on 6 matching bases. The sequence derives from a human donor in good health (CMV status not recorded). Some clones in this sample may be carry-over from other donors' samples. The CDR3 bases are TGTGCCAGCAGCCCAGGGGTTTACCTACGAGAGCAGTACTTC. Its translation: CASSPGVYLREQYF.